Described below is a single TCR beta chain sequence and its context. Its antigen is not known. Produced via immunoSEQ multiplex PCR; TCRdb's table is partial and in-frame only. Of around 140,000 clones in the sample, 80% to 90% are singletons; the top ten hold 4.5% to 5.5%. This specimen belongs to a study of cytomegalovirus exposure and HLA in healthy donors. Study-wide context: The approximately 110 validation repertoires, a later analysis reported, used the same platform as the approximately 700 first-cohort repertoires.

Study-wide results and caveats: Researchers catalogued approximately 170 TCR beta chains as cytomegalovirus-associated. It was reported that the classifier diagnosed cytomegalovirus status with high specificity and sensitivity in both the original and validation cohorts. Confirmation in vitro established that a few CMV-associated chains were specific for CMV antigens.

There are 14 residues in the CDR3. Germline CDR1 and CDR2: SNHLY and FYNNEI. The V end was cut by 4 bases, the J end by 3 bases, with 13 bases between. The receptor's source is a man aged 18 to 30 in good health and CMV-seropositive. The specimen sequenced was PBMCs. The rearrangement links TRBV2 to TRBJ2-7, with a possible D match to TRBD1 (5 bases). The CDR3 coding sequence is TGTGCCAGCAGTGGGCAGGACAAAGTCTACGAGCAGTACTTC. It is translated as CASSGQDKVYEQYF.